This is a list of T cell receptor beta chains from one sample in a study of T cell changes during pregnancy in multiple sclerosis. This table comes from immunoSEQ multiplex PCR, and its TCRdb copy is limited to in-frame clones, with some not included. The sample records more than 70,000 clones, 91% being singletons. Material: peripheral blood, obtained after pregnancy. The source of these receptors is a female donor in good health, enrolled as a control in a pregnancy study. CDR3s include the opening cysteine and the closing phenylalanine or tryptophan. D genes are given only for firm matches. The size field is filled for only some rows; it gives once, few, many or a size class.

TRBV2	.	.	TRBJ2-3	CASRQGLADTQYF	TGTGCCAGCAGGCAGGGTCTTGCAGATACGCAGTATTTT
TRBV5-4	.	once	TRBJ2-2	CADRGFNTGELFF	TGTGCCGATCGGGGGTTTAACACCGGGGAGCTGTTTTTT
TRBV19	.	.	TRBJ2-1	CASTPLGGAPNNEQFF	TGTGCCAGTACTCCTTTAGGGGGGGCGCCTAACAATGAGCAGTTCTTC
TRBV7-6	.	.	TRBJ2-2	CASSLVVQAGELFF	TGTGCCAGCAGCTTAGTTGTTCAGGCCGGGGAGCTGTTTTTT
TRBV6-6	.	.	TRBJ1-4	CASSYGGGTNEKLFF	TGTGCCAGCAGTTACGGAGGAGGGACTAATGAAAAACTGTTTTTT
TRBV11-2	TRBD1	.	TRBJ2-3	CASSFEGAAITDTQYF	TGTGCCAGCAGCTTCGAGGGGGCAGCTATCACAGATACGCAGTATTTT
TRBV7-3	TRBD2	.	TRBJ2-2	CASSLKRTSGGPDTGELFF	TGTGCCAGCAGCTTAAAAAGGACTAGCGGGGGCCCCGACACCGGGGAGCTGTTTTTT
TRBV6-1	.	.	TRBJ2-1	CASSEAWASYNEQFF	TGTGCCAGCAGTGAAGCGTGGGCATCCTACAATGAGCAGTTCTTC
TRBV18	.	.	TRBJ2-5	CASSPIGETQYF	TGTGCCAGCTCACCTATCGGAGAGACCCAGTACTTC
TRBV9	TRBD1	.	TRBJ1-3	CASSAYRGQGSGNTIYF	TGTGCCAGCAGCGCCTACAGGGGGCAGGGCTCTGGAAACACCATATATTTT
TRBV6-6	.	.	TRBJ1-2	CASSYYGGGYTF	TGTGCCAGCAGTTATTACGGCGGCGGCTACACCTTC
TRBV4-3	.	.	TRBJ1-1	CASSQEGGRATEAFF	TGCGCCAGCAGCCAAGAGGGAGGGCGCGCCACTGAAGCTTTCTTT
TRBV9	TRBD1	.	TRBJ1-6	CASSSRDSYNSPLHF	TGTGCCAGCAGCTCCCGGGACAGCTATAATTCACCCCTCCACTTT
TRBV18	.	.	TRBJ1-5	CASSPPGGDNQPQHF	TGTGCCAGCTCACCACCGGGGGGTGACAATCAGCCCCAGCATTTT
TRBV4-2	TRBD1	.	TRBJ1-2	CASSQDKDRGFYGYTF	TGTGCCAGCAGCCAAGATAAGGACAGGGGATTCTATGGCTACACCTTC
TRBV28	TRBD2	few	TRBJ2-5	CASSLSYSGETQYF	TGTGCCAGCAGTTTAAGCTATAGCGGGGAGACCCAGTACTTC
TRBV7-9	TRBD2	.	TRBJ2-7	CASSGLGPSYEQYF	TGTGCCAGCAGCGGACTAGGGCCCTCCTACGAGCAGTACTTC
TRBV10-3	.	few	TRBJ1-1	CAISEAEMNTEAFF	TGTGCCATCAGTGAGGCGGAGATGAACACTGAAGCTTTCTTT
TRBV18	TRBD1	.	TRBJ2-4	CASSPLGQGFQNIQYF	TGTGCCAGCTCACCCCTGGGACAGGGGTTCCAAAACATTCAGTACTTC
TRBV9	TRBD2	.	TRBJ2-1	CASSVAGGLHNEQFF	TGTGCCAGCAGCGTAGCGGGGGGATTACACAATGAGCAGTTCTTC
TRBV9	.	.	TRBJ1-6	CASSVDGGRSPLHF	TGTGCCAGCAGCGTAGACGGGGGGCGTTCACCCCTCCACTTT
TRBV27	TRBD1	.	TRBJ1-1	CASSLGGRGDTEAFF	TGTGCCAGCAGTTTAGGGGGCAGGGGGGACACTGAAGCTTTCTTT
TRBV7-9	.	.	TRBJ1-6	CASSYRGGNSPLHF	TGTGCCAGCAGTTACCGGGGGGGTAATTCACCCCTCCACTTT
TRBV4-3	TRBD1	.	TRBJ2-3	CASSQDYTGATSYTTDTQYF	TGCGCCAGCAGCCAAGATTATACAGGGGCGACCTCATATACCACAGATACGCAGTATTTT
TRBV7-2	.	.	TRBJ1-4	CASSLEQGNEKLFF	TGTGCCAGCAGCTTAGAGCAGGGAAATGAAAAACTGTTTTTT
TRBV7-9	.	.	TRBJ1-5	CASSFRGSDQPQHF	TGTGCCAGCAGCTTCAGGGGATCGGATCAGCCCCAGCATTTT
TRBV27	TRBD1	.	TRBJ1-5	CASSQGQGSNQPQHF	TGTGCCAGCAGTCAAGGACAGGGATCAAATCAGCCCCAGCATTTT
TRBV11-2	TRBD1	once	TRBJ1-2	CASSSTGTGPRYGYTF	TGTGCCAGCAGCTCAACCGGGACAGGGCCCCGCTATGGCTACACCTTC
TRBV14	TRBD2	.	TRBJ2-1	CASSQGLAGLDEQFF	TGTGCCAGCAGCCAGGGACTAGCGGGGTTGGATGAGCAGTTCTTC
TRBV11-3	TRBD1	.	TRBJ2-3	CASSLGGQGRRNRDTQYF	TGTGCCAGCAGCTTAGGGGGACAGGGGCGCAGGAACAGAGATACGCAGTATTTT
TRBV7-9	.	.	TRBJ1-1	CASSPDWGVNTEAFF	TGTGCCAGCAGCCCCGATTGGGGGGTGAACACTGAAGCTTTCTTT
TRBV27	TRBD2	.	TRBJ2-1	CASRSGGYNEQFF	TGTGCCAGCCGTAGCGGGGGGTACAATGAGCAGTTCTTC
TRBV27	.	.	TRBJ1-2	CASSLKPSLYGYTF	TGTGCCAGCAGTTTAAAACCTTCACTCTATGGCTACACCTTC
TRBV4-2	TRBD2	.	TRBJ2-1	CASSQIPGGLNEQFF	TGTGCCAGCAGCCAAATCCCGGGGGGGCTTAATGAGCAGTTCTTC
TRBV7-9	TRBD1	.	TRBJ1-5	CASSSLGQGHQPQHF	TGTGCCAGCAGCTCCTTGGGACAGGGGCATCAGCCCCAGCATTTT